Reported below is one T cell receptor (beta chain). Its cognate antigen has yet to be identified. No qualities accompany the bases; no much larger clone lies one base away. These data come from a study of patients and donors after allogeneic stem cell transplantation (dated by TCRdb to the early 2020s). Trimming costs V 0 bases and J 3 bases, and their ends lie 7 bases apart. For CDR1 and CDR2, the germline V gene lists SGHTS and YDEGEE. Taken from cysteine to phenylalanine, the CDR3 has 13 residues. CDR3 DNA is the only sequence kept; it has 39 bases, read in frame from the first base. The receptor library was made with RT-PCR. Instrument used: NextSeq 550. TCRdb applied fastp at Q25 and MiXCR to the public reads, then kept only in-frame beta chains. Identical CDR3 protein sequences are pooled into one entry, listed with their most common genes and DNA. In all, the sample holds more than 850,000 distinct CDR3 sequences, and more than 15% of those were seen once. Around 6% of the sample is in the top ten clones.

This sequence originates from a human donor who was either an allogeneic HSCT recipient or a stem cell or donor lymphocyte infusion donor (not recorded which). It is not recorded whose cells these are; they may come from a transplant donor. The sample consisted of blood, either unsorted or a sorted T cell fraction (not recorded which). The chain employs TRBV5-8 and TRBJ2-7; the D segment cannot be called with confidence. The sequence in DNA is TGTGCCAGCAGCTTGGCGGTGAACTACGAGCAGTACTTC. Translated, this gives CASSLAVNYEQYF.